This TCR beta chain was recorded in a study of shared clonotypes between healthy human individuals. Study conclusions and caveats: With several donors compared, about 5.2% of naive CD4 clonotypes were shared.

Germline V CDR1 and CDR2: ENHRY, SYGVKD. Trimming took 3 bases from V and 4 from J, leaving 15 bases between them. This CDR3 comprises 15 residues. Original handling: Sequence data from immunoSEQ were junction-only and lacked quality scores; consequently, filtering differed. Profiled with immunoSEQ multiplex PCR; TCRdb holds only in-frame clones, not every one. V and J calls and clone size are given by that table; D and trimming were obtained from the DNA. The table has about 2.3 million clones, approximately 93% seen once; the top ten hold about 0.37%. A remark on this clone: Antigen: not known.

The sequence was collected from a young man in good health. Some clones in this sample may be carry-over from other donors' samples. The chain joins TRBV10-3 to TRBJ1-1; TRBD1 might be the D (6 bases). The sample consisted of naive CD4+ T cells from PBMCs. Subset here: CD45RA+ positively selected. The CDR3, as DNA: TGTGCCATCAGTGATTCCTTCTCGGGGGCCACTGAAGCTTTCTTT. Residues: CAISDSFSGATEAFF.